These T cell receptor beta chains were read from a single sample in a study of blood T cell repertoires in COVID-19. Profiling relied on immunoSEQ multiplex PCR, and the TCRdb table lists in-frame clones only, not all of them. The table lists approximately 61,000 clones, around four fifths of them singletons, with approximately 5% in the top ten. Sequencing was done on a sample of peripheral blood. These receptors came from a man aged 65-85 years with acute or convalescent COVID-19. Both conserved end residues are part of each CDR3. A D gene is named only where the DNA matches it firmly. Size tells how often a clone was seen (once, few, many) or the class of an expanded clone, and some rows leave it out.

D	V	size	J	DNA	CDR3
TRBD1	TRBV6-5	once	TRBJ1-2	TGTGCCAGCAATCTACAGGGGAGAGACTATGGCTACACCTTC	CASNLQGRDYGYTF
-	TRBV27	-	TRBJ1-5	TGTGCCAGCAGTTTACAGGGGCGCGGTTCGTATCAGCCCCAGCATTTT	CASSLQGRGSYQPQHF
TRBD2	TRBV7-9	-	TRBJ2-1	TGTGCCAGCAGCTTAGGTAGCGGGGGCCCCTACAATGAGCAGTTCTTC	CASSLGSGGPYNEQFF
-	TRBV9	-	TRBJ1-1	TGTGCCAGCAGCGCCGACGGGTACATGAACACTGAAGCTTTCTTT	CASSADGYMNTEAFF
-	TRBV2	once	TRBJ1-4	TGTGCCAGCAGTGAAAGGGGCAGGGGAGGGGGTGAAAAACTGTTTTTT	CASSERGRGGGEKLFF
-	TRBV27	-	TRBJ1-1	TGTGCCAGTACAGGGAATTTTGGGACTGAAGCTTTCTTT	CASTGNFGTEAFF
TRBD2	TRBV6-1	few	TRBJ2-5	TGTGCCAGCAGTGAGACTAGCGGGGTCCGGGAGACCCAGTACTTC	CASSETSGVRETQYF
TRBD1	TRBV13	-	TRBJ1-1	TGTGCCAGTTCTGTGGGACAGGGGGACACTGAAGCTTTCTTT	CASSVGQGDTEAFF
-	TRBV7-2	-	TRBJ2-7	TGTGCCAGCAGTTCCACAAGGAGCTCCTACGAGCAGTACTTC	CASSSTRSSYEQYF
-	TRBV6-1	-	TRBJ1-1	TGTGCCAGCAGTGAAGCGAGGATGATGAACACTGAAGCTTTCTTT	CASSEARMMNTEAFF